A selection of T cell receptor beta chains follows, all from one sample in a study of CD8+ T cells in alopecia areata. Sequenced by immunoSEQ multiplex PCR; TCRdb stores in-frame clones only, minus some. This table has roughly 200,000 clones, roughly 50% appearing once. This material consisted of CD8+ T cells sorted from blood, taken at week 24, from a patient treated with tofacitinib. These receptors originate from a human donor with alopecia areata. The CDR3 runs from the conserved cysteine through the conserved F or W. Fields, in order: CDR3 DNA, CDR3 protein, D gene, J gene, V gene, clone size. The D gene is left open where the match is weak. Clone size is shown for a subset of rows, as once, few, many or a class of expanded clone.

TGCAGCCCTCGGGCCCTGAACACTGAAGCTTTCTTT,CSPRALNTEAFF,-,TRBJ1-1,TRBV29-1,-
TGTGCCAGCAGCTTTGATGAGGACGGCGGCTACACCTTC,CASSFDEDGGYTF,-,TRBJ1-2,TRBV7-9,few
TGTGCCAGCAGCTTAGACAGGGAGGGGGAGCAGTTCTTC,CASSLDREGEQFF,-,TRBJ2-1,TRBV7-3,-
TGTGCCAGCAGCTTCTACAGGGAGGATACGCAGTATTTT,CASSFYREDTQYF,-,TRBJ2-3,TRBV5-5,-
TGTGCCAGCAGCGGGGGGGTTGGAGATACGCAGTATTTT,CASSGGVGDTQYF,TRBD2,TRBJ2-3,TRBV27,-
TGTGCCAGCTCACCTAGGGAGGAAGAGACCCAGTACTTC,CASSPREEETQYF,-,TRBJ2-5,TRBV18,-
TGTGCCACCGGGACAGGAGTGTACAATGAGCAGTTCTTC,CATGTGVYNEQFF,TRBD1,TRBJ2-1,TRBV27,-
TGCGCCAGCAGCCAAGATCGGGACTACATATCTTTT,CASSQDRDYISF,-,TRBJ1-4,TRBV4-1,-
TGTGCCAGCAGTTTTTTCCCCCCGGAGGAAACCTCTAACTATGGCTACACCTTC,CASSFFPPEETSNYGYTF,-,TRBJ1-2,TRBV27,-
TGTGCCAGCAGCACCGACGGGCTGAATCAGCCCCAGCATTTT,CASSTDGLNQPQHF,-,TRBJ1-5,TRBV5-6,once
TGCAGCGTTGTAACGACAGGAGACACCGGGGAGCTGTTTTTT,CSVVTTGDTGELFF,-,TRBJ2-2,TRBV29-1,-
TGTGCCAGCAGCCCGGGGACAGACGGGGGCTACACCTTC,CASSPGTDGGYTF,TRBD1,TRBJ1-2,TRBV5-4,-
TGTGCCAGCAGCCCAGGGGGGGATGGCTACACCTTC,CASSPGGDGYTF,TRBD1,TRBJ1-2,TRBV11-2,few
TGCGCCAGCAGCCAAGATCTCGGGGGGACTAGCGGTTACGAGCAGTACTTC,CASSQDLGGTSGYEQYF,TRBD2,TRBJ2-7,TRBV4-3,-
TGTGCCAGCAGCTTACTAACAGGGGACAATGAGCAGTTCTTC,CASSLLTGDNEQFF,TRBD1,TRBJ2-1,TRBV7-6,-
TGCGCCAGCAGCCAAACTACTGGGTACGAGCAGTACTTC,CASSQTTGYEQYF,-,TRBJ2-7,TRBV11-2,-
TGTGCCAGCCGGGACCACGCCGAGACCCAGTACTTC,CASRDHAETQYF,-,TRBJ2-5,TRBV11-2,-
TGTGCCAGCAGCTCGGGCACTTATGATTACGAGCAGTACTTC,CASSSGTYDYEQYF,-,TRBJ2-7,TRBV5-6,few
TGTGCCAGCAGCTTGGATCGCTTCGGGGGGATAGGCTACGAGCAGTACTTC,CASSLDRFGGIGYEQYF,TRBD2,TRBJ2-7,TRBV5-6,few
TGTGCCAGCACTAACGAAGGTGAGGGCAATCAGCCCCAGCATTTT,CASTNEGEGNQPQHF,-,TRBJ1-5,TRBV28,few
TGCGCCAGCAGCCAAGATGGGGAGGGCAGGGGCTACGGCTACACCTTC,CASSQDGEGRGYGYTF,-,TRBJ1-2,TRBV4-3,-
TGTGCCATCAGTGCAAGCAGGAGCACTAGGGACACTGAAGCTTTCTTT,CAISASRSTRDTEAFF,-,TRBJ1-1,TRBV10-3,few
TGTGCCAGCAGTGGGGGCACGTCAGGCTATGGCTACACCTTC,CASSGGTSGYGYTF,-,TRBJ1-2,TRBV25-1,few
TGCGCCAGCAGTGGCGGGGAGGATACTACAGGGAGAGGAACCTACGAGCAGTACTTC,CASSGGEDTTGRGTYEQYF,-,TRBJ2-7,TRBV10-2,few
TGTGCCAGCAGCATCGACAGGGCGTTATATGGCTACACCTTC,CASSIDRALYGYTF,TRBD1,TRBJ1-2,TRBV5-6,few
TGCGCCAGCAGCCAAGCCGCCACCGGGGAGCTGTTTTTT,CASSQAATGELFF,-,TRBJ2-2,TRBV4-3,-
TGCGCCTCACAAACGGGGGATTGGAGTGAAGCTTTCTTT,CASQTGDWSEAFF,-,TRBJ1-1,TRBV10-2,once
TGTGCCAGCAGTTACTCCCTCAGGGGCTACGAGCAGTACTTC,CASSYSLRGYEQYF,-,TRBJ2-7,TRBV6-5,once
TGTGCCGCGGGTGAGCAGTACTTC,CAAGEQYF,-,TRBJ2-7,TRBV10-3,-
TGTGCCACCAGTGGGGTTAGGGATGAGCAGTTCTTC,CATSGVRDEQFF,-,TRBJ2-1,TRBV10-3,-
TGTGCCAGCAGGGGCGGGGGACTAACGGACGGGGAGCTGTTTTTT,CASRGGGLTDGELFF,TRBD2,TRBJ2-2,TRBV25-1,once
TGTGCCAGCAGCTTTGCATCGGATACGCAGTATTTT,CASSFASDTQYF,-,TRBJ2-3,TRBV13,few
TGTGCCAGCAGTCTGATGAACACTGAAGCTTTCTTT,CASSLMNTEAFF,-,TRBJ1-1,TRBV5-6,-
TGTGCCAGCTCCCCCACCTGGGACCCTAGCGATACGCAGTATTTT,CASSPTWDPSDTQYF,-,TRBJ2-3,TRBV7-7,-
TGTGCCTGGAGTGGAGGGACCTTCGGTAGCTATGGCTACACCTTC,CAWSGGTFGSYGYTF,-,TRBJ1-2,TRBV30,-
TGTGCCAGCAATGACAGAAATCAGCCCCAGCATTTT,CASNDRNQPQHF,-,TRBJ1-5,TRBV2,few
TGCGCCAGCAGCTCCGGGACAGCTTTCACAGATACGCAGTATTTT,CASSSGTAFTDTQYF,TRBD1,TRBJ2-3,TRBV5-1,few
TGTGCCAGCAGCGTTAGCGGGGGAGCCGCCCCCGAGCAGTACTTC,CASSVSGGAAPEQYF,TRBD2,TRBJ2-7,TRBV9,-
TGTGCCAGCAGCTTGGGGGGCTCCGCTACCAATCAGCCCCAGCATTTT,CASSLGGSATNQPQHF,-,TRBJ1-5,TRBV5-6,few
TGTGCCAGCAGCTTAAGGGGGGCAGGGCAGACTGAAGCTTTCTTT,CASSLRGAGQTEAFF,-,TRBJ1-1,TRBV7-8,-
TGTGCCAGCAGTTACGGGACAGGGGGAGTTGATGGCTACACCTTC,CASSYGTGGVDGYTF,TRBD1,TRBJ1-2,TRBV5-6,-
TGTGCCTGGGGACAGAAGGACACTGAAGCTTTCTTT,CAWGQKDTEAFF,-,TRBJ1-1,TRBV30,-
TGTGCCCGAGGGACTTCCTACGAGCAGTACTTC,CARGTSYEQYF,-,TRBJ2-7,TRBV30,few
TGTGCCTGCCTGGGGGAGGGCTATGGCTACACCTTC,CACLGEGYGYTF,-,TRBJ1-2,TRBV30,once
TGTGCCAGCAGTATTACAGGGAAGAATTCACCCCTCCACTTT,CASSITGKNSPLHF,-,TRBJ1-6,TRBV25-1,few
TGTGCCTGGAGGACAGGTTACGGGGCCAACGTCCTGACTTTC,CAWRTGYGANVLTF,-,TRBJ2-6,TRBV30,few
TGCGCCAGCAGCCAAGATGGCAGGGAGAACACTGAAGCTTTCTTT,CASSQDGRENTEAFF,-,TRBJ1-1,TRBV4-3,-
TGTGCCAGCAGTTTATCCGGGACACTATCCTACGAGCAGTACTTC,CASSLSGTLSYEQYF,-,TRBJ2-7,TRBV6-1,-
TGTGCCAGCAGCGGAGAAGGGGGCTACAATGAGCGGTTCTTC,CASSGEGGYNERFF,TRBD1,TRBJ2-1,TRBV7-2,once
TGTGCCAGCAGCAACACCCAAACAGCCCCAACTAGCTCCTACAATGAGCAGTTCTTC,CASSNTQTAPTSSYNEQFF,-,TRBJ2-1,TRBV5-6,-
TGTGCCAGCTCACCAGAGCCGGGACAGTTCTACGAGCAGTACTTC,CASSPEPGQFYEQYF,TRBD1,TRBJ2-7,TRBV18,-